The clone carrying this TCR beta chain was detected only once. Its antigen is undetermined. Sequence at one end of the junction differs from germline and may be a read error. This sample was taken from a study of blood T cells in healthy people across ages. Overall study results and limits: Per million T cells, TCR beta diversity dropped roughly linearly as age increased. The percentage of naive T cells correlated strongly with TCR beta diversity.

Germline assignment: CDR1 WSHSY and CDR2 SAAADI. The CDR3 totals 17 residues. It was with a sample-barcoded 5' primer and a J-beta primer mix that a second PCR of roughly 7 to 11 cycles was run. A tag from a template-switch adaptor with 12 random nucleotides marked each cDNA molecule. TCRdb re-called the 5' RACE reads through MiXCR, storing one row per CDR3 protein. The repertoire holds some 1.4 million distinct CDR3 sequences, with approximately 38% as singletons. This TCR derives from a woman aged 18-29 years in good health. Sequencing was done on a sample of blood. The rearrangement joins TRBV10-2 to TRBJ1-1; the match to TRBD1 covers 8 bases. In DNA, the CDR3 is TGCGCCAACAGTGAGAGGAGGCAGGGGGCGAGGAACACTGAAGCTTTCTTT. Its translation: CANSERRQGARNTEAFF.